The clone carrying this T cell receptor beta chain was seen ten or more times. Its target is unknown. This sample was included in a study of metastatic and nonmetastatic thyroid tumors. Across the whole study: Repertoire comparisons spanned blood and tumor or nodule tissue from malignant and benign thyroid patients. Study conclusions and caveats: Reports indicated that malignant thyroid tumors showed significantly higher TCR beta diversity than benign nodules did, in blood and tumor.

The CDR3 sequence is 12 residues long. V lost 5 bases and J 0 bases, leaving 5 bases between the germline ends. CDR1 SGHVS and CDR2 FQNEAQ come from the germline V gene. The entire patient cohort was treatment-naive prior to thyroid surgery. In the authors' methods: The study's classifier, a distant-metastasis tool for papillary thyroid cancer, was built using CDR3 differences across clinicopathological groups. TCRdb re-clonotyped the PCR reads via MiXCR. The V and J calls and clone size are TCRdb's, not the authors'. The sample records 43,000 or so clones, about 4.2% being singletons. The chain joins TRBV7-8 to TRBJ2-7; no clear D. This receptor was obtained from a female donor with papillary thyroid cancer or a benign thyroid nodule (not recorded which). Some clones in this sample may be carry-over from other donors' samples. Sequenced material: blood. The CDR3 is CASSPHSYEQYF. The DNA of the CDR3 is TGTGCCAGCAGCCCTCACTCCTACGAGCAGTACTTC.